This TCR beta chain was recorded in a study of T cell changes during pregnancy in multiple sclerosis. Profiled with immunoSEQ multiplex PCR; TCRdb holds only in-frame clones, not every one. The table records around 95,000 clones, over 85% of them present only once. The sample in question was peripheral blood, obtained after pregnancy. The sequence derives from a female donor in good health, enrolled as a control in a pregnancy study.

Here the CDR3 DNA reads TGTGCCTGGAGAGACAGGGGGTCGGAAAAACTGTTTTTT. This encodes CAWRDRGSEKLFF. The chain employs TRBV30 and TRBJ1-4, with 9 bases aligning to TRBD1. The CDR3 sequence is 13 residues long. Germline CDR1 is GTSNPN and CDR2 is SVGIG (reference sequence). V lost 3 bases and J lost 8; bases outside the gene matches: 4.